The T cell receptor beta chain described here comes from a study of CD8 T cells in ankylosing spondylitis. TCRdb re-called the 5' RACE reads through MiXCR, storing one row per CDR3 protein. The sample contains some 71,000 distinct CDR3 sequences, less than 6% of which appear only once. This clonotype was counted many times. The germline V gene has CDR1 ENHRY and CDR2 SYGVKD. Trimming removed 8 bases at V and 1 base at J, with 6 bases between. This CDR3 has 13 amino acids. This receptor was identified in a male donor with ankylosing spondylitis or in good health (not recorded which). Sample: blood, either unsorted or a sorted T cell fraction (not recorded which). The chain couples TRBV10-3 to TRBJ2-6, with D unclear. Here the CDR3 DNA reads TGTGCCATCGCAAGGTCTGGGGCCAACGTCCTGACTTTC. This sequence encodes CAIARSGANVLTF.